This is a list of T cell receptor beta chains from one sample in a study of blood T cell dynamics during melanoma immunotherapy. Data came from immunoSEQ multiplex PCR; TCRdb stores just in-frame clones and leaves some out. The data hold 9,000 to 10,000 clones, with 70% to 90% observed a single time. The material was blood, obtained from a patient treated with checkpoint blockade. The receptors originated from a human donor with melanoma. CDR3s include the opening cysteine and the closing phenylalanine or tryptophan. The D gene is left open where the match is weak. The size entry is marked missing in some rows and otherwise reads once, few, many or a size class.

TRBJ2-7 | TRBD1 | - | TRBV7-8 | CASSAQGSSYEQYF | TGTGCCAGCAGCGCACAGGGGAGCTCCTACGAGCAGTACTTC
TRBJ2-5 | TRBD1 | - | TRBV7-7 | CASSPDRESTQYF | TGTGCCAGCAGCCCCGACAGGGAGAGCACCCAGTACTTC
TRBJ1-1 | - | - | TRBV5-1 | CASSLEGSTEAFF | TGCGCCAGCAGCTTGGAGGGGAGCACTGAAGCTTTCTTT
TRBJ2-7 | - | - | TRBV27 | CASSGRDRSSYEQYF | TGTGCCAGCAGCGGGCGGGACAGAAGCTCCTACGAGCAGTACTTC
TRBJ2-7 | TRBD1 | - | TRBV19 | CASSIGDRGAYEQYF | TGTGCCAGTAGTATAGGAGACAGGGGAGCCTACGAGCAGTACTTC
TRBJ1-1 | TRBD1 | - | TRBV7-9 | CASSLAGTVAPEAFF | TGTGCCAGCAGCTTAGCAGGGACAGTGGCCCCTGAAGCTTTCTTT
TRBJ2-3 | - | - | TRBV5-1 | CASSPDSNTDTQYF | TGCGCCAGCAGCCCGGACAGCAACACAGATACGCAGTATTTT
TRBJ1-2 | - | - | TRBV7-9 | CASGRDSNYGYTF | TGTGCCAGCGGACGAGACAGTAACTATGGCTACACCTTC
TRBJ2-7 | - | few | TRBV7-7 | CASSPRPYF | TGTGCCAGCAGCCCTCGACCGTACTTC
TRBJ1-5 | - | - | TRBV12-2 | CASRLAGQPQHF | TGTGCAAGTCGCTTAGCGGGTCAGCCCCAGCATTTT
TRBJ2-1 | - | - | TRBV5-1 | CASSSTVSSYNEQFF | TGCGCCAGCAGTTCCACAGTCAGCTCCTACAATGAGCAGTTCTTC
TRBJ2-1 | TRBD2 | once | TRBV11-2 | CASSGRRRRGEGSYNEQFF | TGTGCCAGCAGCGGTAGGAGGAGGAGAGGGGAGGGAAGCTACAATGAGCAGTTCTTC
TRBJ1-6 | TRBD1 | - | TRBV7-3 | CASSPTGQYNSPLHF | TGTGCCAGCAGCCCAACGGGACAGTATAATTCACCCCTCCACTTT
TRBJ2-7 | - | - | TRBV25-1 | CASSGLAEQYF | TGTGCCAGCAGTGGACTGGCAGAGCAGTACTTC
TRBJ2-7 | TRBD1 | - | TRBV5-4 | CASSSGGTGEQYF | TGTGCCAGCAGCTCGGGCGGGACAGGCGAGCAGTACTTC
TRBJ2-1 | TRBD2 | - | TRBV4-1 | CASSQEGSGAYNEQFF | TGCGCCAGCAGCCAAGAAGGAAGCGGGGCCTACAATGAGCAGTTCTTC
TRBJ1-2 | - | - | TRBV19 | CASSILGAHGYTF | TGTGCCAGTAGTATATTGGGGGCCCATGGCTACACCTTC
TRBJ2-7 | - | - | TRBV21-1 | CASIIRGYEQYF | TGTGCCAGCATTATTAGGGGTTACGAGCAGTACTTC
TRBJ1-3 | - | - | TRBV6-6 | CASGDGNTIYF | TGTGCCAGCGGGGACGGAAACACCATATATTTT
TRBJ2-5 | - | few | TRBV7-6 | CASSSPSEETQYF | TGTGCCAGCAGCAGCCCTTCGGAGGAGACCCAGTACTTC
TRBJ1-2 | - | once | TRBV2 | CASSQYGYTF | TGTGCCAGTAGTCAATATGGCTACACCTTC
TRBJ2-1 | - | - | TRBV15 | CATSSRAEGYNEQFF | TGTGCCACCAGCAGCAGGGCGGAGGGCTACAATGAGCAGTTCTTC
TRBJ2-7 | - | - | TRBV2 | CASSVSQVSYEQYF | TGTGCCAGCAGTGTTAGTCAGGTCTCATACGAGCAGTACTTC
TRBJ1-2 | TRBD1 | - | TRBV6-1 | CASSEQGAGGYTF | TGTGCCAGCAGTGAACAGGGGGCAGGAGGCTACACCTTC
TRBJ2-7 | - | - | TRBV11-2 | CASSLYRDGSYEQYF | TGTGCCAGCAGCTTATACCGGGACGGTTCCTACGAGCAGTACTTC
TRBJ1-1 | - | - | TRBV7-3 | CASSPEPNTEAFF | TGTGCCAGCAGCCCCGAACCGAACACTGAAGCTTTCTTT
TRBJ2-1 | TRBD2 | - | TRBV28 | CASNLLAGVNEQFF | TGTGCCAGCAACCTACTAGCGGGGGTAAATGAGCAGTTCTTC
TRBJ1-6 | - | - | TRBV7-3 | CASSLDGQLGSPLHF | TGTGCCAGCAGCTTAGATGGGCAGTTGGGTTCACCCCTCCACTTT
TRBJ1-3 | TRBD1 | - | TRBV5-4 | CASSAPSTGISGNTIYF | TGTGCCAGCAGCGCCCCCTCGACAGGGATCTCTGGAAACACCATATATTTT
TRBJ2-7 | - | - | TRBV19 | CASGRGQYEQYF | TGTGCCTCGGGGAGGGGGCAGTACGAGCAGTACTTC
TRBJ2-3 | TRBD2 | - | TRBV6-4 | CASSDGAGGPDTQYF | TGTGCCAGCAGTGACGGTGCGGGGGGGCCAGATACGCAGTATTTT
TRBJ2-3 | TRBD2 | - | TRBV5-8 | CASSLDGSGGGTDTQYF | TGTGCCAGCAGCTTGGACGGCAGCGGGGGGGGCACAGATACGCAGTATTTT
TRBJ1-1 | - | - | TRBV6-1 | CASNRRPGRNTEAFF | TGTGCCAGCAACCGACGACCGGGGAGAAACACTGAAGCTTTCTTT
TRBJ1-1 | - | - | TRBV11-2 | CASTSGFTEAFF | TGTGCCAGCACCTCAGGGTTCACTGAAGCTTTCTTT
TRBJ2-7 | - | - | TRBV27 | CASILGTSAYEQYF | TGTGCCAGCATCCTGGGGACATCGGCATACGAGCAGTACTTC
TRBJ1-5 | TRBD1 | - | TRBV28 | CASSPPGTANQPQHF | TGTGCCAGCAGTCCCCCTGGGACAGCGAATCAGCCCCAGCATTTT
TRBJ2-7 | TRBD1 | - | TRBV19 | CASSRDAGQGGYEQYF | TGTGCCAGTAGTAGGGACGCGGGACAGGGAGGCTACGAGCAGTACTTC
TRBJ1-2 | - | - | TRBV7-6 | CASSLGASWEGGYGYTF | TGTGCCAGCAGCTTAGGTGCCTCGTGGGAGGGGGGCTATGGCTACACCTTC
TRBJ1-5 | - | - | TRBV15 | CATRGWGNQPQHF | TGTGCCACCAGGGGGTGGGGAAATCAGCCCCAGCATTTT
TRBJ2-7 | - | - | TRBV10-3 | CAISESANYEQYF | TGTGCCATCAGTGAGTCGGCGAATTACGAGCAGTACTTC